This entry lists 14 T cell receptor beta chains sequenced from one sample in a study of T-cell reconstitution after alpha-beta-depleted transplantation in children. Preparing the TCRbeta library involved the use of unique molecular identifiers. TCRdb reprocessed the PCR reads via MiXCR and lists one record per CDR3 protein. The sample shows approximately 220,000 distinct CDR3 sequences, approximately 17% of them seen only once. The sequenced sample was PBMCs, mostly from graft donor cells, obtained 360 days after TCRalphabeta/CD19-depleted stem cell transplant. These receptors were taken from a male patient aged 2 to 9 who had a stem cell transplant for acute lymphoblastic leukemia, so the T cells may come from the graft donor.

The chain combines TRBV5-1 with TRBJ2-2; D uncertain. This CDR3 contains 15 residues. The V gene lost 5 bases and the J gene lost 1 base, with 12 bases spanning the gap. Germline CDR1 is SGHRS and CDR2 is YFSETQ. CDR3 residues: CASRFQMGNTGELFF. CDR3 coding DNA: TGCGCCAGCAGATTCCAAATGGGGAACACCGGGGAGCTGTTTTTT.

J is TRBJ1-1 and V is TRBV27, with D maybe TRBD1 (6 bases). Germline loops: CDR1 MNHEY, CDR2 SMNVEV (reference sequence). Trimming shortened V by 3 bases and J by 4 bases, and 12 bases separated the two germline ends. The CDR3 covers 14 residues. CDR3 nucleotides: TGTGCCAGCAGTTTGTATGAGGGGGTCACTGAAGCTTTCTTT. It specifies CASSLYEGVTEAFF.

This clonotype was found a few times. This rearrangement joins TRBV7-2 to TRBJ2-7; 7 positions agree with TRBD2. J was trimmed by 4 bases and V by 2 bases; bases with no gene match: 5. This CDR3 is built from 14 residues. Germline CDR1 SGHTA, CDR2 FQGNSA. The CDR3 DNA sequence: TGTGCCAGCAGCTTAAGCGGGGAGGGTTACGAGCAGTACTTC. It codes for CASSLSGEGYEQYF.

This clonotype was picked up a small number of times. CDR3 protein: CASSPQRREDAGANVLTF. The CDR3 region has the DNA TGTGCCAGCAGTCCGCAAAGGCGGGAGGATGCTGGGGCCAACGTCCTGACTTTC. This chain uses TRBV28 with TRBJ2-6; 8 bases agree with TRBD2. This CDR3 spans 18 amino acids. Trimming at V came to 5 bases and at J to 2 bases, leaving 11 bases not matched to a gene. Germline CDR1 and CDR2: MDHEN and SYDVKM.

The gene calls are TRBV5-1 and TRBJ2-3; possibly TRBD2 for D (5 bases). The CDR3 consists of 12 residues. Deletions cut 4 bases from V and 5 bases from J, with 8 bases between. Germline CDR1 and CDR2: SGHRS and YFSETQ. The CDR3 sequence: CASSEGIDTQYF. CDR3 DNA: TGCGCCAGCAGCGAGGGAATAGATACGCAGTATTTT.

This clonotype was counted only a few times. The chain has TRBV7-9 and TRBJ2-7; either TRBD1 or TRBD2 may supply D (5 bases each). The CDR3 loop spans 15 amino acids. The V end lost 5 bases, the J end lost 5 bases, and 19 bases lay between the germline ends. Germline V lookup: CDR1 SEHNR, CDR2 FQNEAQ (reference sequence). The CDR3 DNA reads as TGTGCCAGCAGCCTCGCCACGGGGCTCATCCACGAGCAGTACTTC. Its protein is CASSLATGLIHEQYF.

The chain carries TRBV12-3 or TRBV12-4 and TRBJ2-5; D remains ambiguous. The V gene lost 1 base and the J gene lost 1 base, with 10 bases spanning the gap. The CDR3 loop spans 15 amino acids. The CDR3: CASSLGQDFQETQYF. The CDR3 coding sequence is TGTGCCAGCAGTTTAGGCCAGGATTTCCAAGAGACCCAGTACTTC.

This clonotype was seen only a few times. This sequence joins TRBV20-1 and TRBJ1-1, with a weak D call TRBD1 (6 bases). The ends were cut back, 3 bases at V and 0 bases at J, with 20 bases in the middle. The CDR3 runs to 17 residues. Germline V gene sequence: CDR1 DFQATT, CDR2 SNEGSKA (reference sequence). The CDR3 DNA reads as TGCAGTGCTAGGACAGGTGGGGGTTTACTCGTGAACACTGAAGCTTTCTTT. As protein: CSARTGGGLLVNTEAFF.

The V and J genes are TRBV20-1 and TRBJ1-5, with 10 positions matching TRBD1. In germline, CDR1 is DFQATT, CDR2 SNEGSKA (reference sequence). V trimming: 3 bases; J trimming: 6 bases; junction bases outside the gene matches: 5. This CDR3 contains 14 residues. The CDR3, as DNA: TGCAGTGCTAGCCATGGACAGGGGGGTCAGCCCCAGCATTTT. Its translation: CSASHGQGGQPQHF.

This clonotype appeared many times. This chain connects TRBV18 to TRBJ2-1; D uncertain. V dropped 1 base and J dropped 4 bases, with 11 bases sitting between them. CDR3 length: 15 residues. CDR1 and CDR2 (germline): KGHSH, LQKENI. In DNA, the CDR3 is TGTGCCAGCTCACCACAAAGTGGGGTATACAATGAGCAGTTCTTC. Translated: CASSPQSGVYNEQFF.

Many counts were recorded for this clonotype. This rearrangement joins TRBV6-2 or TRBV6-3 to TRBJ2-1, with D hard to call. Deletions cut 5 bases from V and 8 bases from J, with 13 bases between. The V gene's germline CDR1 is MNHEY and CDR2 SVGEGT. The CDR3 is 13 residues long. The DNA for the CDR3 is TGTGCCAGCAGTCATTCTCTCGGCGATGAGCAGTTCTTC. It yields the protein CASSHSLGDEQFF.

This clonotype was found a few times. A much larger clonotype is one base distant, so this may be a read error. J is TRBJ2-1 and V is TRBV12-3 or TRBV12-4; no clear D gene. The CDR3 has 11 amino acids. V was shortened by 5 bases and J by 4 bases, with 3 bases between the two germline ends. CDR3 residues: CASSQYNEQFF. The CDR3 bases are TGTGCCAGCAGTCAGTACAATGAGCAGTTCTTC.

This clonotype was observed a handful of times. The J gene is TRBJ1-2, the V gene TRBV7-9; a weak D match, TRBD1 (6 bases). The CDR3 contains 14 residues. Germline V gene sequence: CDR1 SEHNR, CDR2 FQNEAQ (reference sequence). V gave up 6 bases and J gave up 4 bases, with 15 bases separating them. This chain's CDR3 is CASRDGTRVYGYTF. The CDR3 DNA sequence: TGTGCCAGCAGAGATGGGACAAGGGTCTATGGCTACACCTTC.

This clonotype was detected only a few times. The chain uses TRBV4-3 and TRBJ1-1; 8 bases match TRBD1. The CDR3 sequence is 13 residues long. Germline loops: CDR1 LGHNA, CDR2 YSLEER. The junction had 1 base not matched to a gene; V was cut back by 1 base and J by 6 bases. CDR3 sequence reads: CASSQVGQAEAFF. The CDR3 DNA reads as TGCGCCAGCAGCCAAGTGGGACAGGCTGAAGCTTTCTTT.